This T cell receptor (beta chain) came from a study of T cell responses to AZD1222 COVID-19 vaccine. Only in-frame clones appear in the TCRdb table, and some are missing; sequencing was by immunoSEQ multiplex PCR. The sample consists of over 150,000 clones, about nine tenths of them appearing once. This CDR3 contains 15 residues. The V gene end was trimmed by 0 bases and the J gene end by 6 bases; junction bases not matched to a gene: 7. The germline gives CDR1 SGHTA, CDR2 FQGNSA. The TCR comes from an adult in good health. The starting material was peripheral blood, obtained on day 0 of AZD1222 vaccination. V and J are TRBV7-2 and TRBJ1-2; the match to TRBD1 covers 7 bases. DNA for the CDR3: TGTGCCAGCAGCTTAGCGCCTGACAGGGTGGATGGCTACACCTTC. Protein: CASSLAPDRVDGYTF. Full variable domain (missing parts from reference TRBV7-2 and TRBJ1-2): GAGVSQSPSNKVTEKGKDVELRCDPISGHTALYWYRQSLGQGLEFLIYFQGNSAPDKSGLPSDRFSAERTGGSVSTLTIQRTQQEDSAVYLCASSLAPDRVDGYTFGSGTRLTVV.